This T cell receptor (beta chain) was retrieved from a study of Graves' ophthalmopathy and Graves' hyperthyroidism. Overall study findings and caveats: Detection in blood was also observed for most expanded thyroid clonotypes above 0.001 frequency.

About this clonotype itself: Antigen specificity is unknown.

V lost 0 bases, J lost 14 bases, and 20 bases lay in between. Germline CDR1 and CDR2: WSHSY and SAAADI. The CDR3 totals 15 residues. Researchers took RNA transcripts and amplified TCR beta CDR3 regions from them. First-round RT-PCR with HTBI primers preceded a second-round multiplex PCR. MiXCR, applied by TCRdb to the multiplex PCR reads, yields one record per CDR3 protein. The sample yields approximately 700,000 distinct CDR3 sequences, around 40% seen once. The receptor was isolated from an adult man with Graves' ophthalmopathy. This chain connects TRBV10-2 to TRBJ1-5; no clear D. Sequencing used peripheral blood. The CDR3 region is CASSESRGNTAYEHF. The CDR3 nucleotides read TGCGCCAGCAGTGAGTCAAGAGGGAACACAGCCTACGAGCATTTT.